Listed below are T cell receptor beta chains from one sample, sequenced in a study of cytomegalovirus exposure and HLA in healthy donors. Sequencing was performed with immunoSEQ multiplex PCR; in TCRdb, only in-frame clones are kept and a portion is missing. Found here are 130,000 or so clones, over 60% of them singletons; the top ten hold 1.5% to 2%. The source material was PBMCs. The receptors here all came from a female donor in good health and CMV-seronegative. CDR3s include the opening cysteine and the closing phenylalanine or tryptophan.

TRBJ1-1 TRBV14 CASSQGGPRDTEAFF
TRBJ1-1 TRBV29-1 CSGGDNTEAFF
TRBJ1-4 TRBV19 CASRWRSNNEKLFF
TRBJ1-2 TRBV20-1 CSAMGSGGYTF
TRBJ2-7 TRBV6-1 CASSEEGRLRYEQYF
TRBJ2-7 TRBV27 CASSFPGQGTYEQYF
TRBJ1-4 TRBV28 CASRSPAGTGGNEKLFF
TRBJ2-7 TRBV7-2 CASSQPGGGFSYEQYF
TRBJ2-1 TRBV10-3 CAIRGLAGRYNEQFF
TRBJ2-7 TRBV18 CASSPSSGSPYEQYF
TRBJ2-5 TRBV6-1 CATDSGDQETQYF
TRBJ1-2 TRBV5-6 CASNRGLNYGYTF
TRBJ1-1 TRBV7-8 CASSLAGTGEAFF
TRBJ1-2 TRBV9 CASSAPNRDYGYTF
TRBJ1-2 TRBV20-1 CSANRYGYTF
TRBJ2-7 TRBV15 CATSREVRDRDDEQYF
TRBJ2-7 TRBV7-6 CASSLERTSGRVYEQYF
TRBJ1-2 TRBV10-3 CAISESRTGGGYTF
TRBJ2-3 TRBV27 CASRTGGPGDTQYF